This T cell receptor (beta chain) emerged from a study of blood T cell repertoires in COVID-19. On the study more broadly: Specimens from acute and convalescent COVID-19 originated in the United States, Italy and Spain. T cells, B-cell-depleted T cells, or PBMCs supplied cDNA or gDNA.

As processed by the authors: Reference gene primer amplification in the assay estimated nucleated cell counts. Repertoires were generated with immunoSEQ multiplex PCR, while TCRdb's copy carries only in-frame clones and drops some. That table furnishes V, J and clone size, whereas the DNA furnished D and trimming. The sample lists more than 200,000 clones, just over 85% seen once, with over 1.1% in the top ten. Looked up from germline, CDR1 is SGHAT and CDR2 is FQNNGV. This CDR3 region has 15 residues. Germline trimming cut 5 bases from V and 4 bases from J; bases unmatched to any gene: 7. Source material: peripheral blood. V gene TRBV11-2 combines with J gene TRBJ2-5; 10 nucleotides line up with TRBD1. The TCR originated in an elderly man with acute or convalescent COVID-19. Here the CDR3 DNA reads TGTGCCAGCAGCCGAAAGCGGACAGGGGGAGAGACCCAGTACTTC. This translates into CASSRKRTGGETQYF.